This TCR beta chain was obtained from a study of cytomegalovirus exposure and HLA in healthy donors. This clone was found once. What it recognizes is unknown. V was trimmed by 4 bases and J by 1 base, leaving 2 bases between them. CDR3 length: 11 residues. In germline, CDR1 is MDHEN, CDR2 SYDVKM. Study-wide findings and caveats: Associated with cytomegalovirus, according to the listing, were around 170 TCR beta chains.

The PCR employed 60 Vbeta primers together with 13 Jbeta primers. Measured with immunoSEQ multiplex PCR; TCRdb has only the in-frame clones, and not every one. The sample has some 150,000 clones; about three quarters are singletons. The gene calls are TRBV28 and TRBJ2-7, with D unclear. This receptor was taken from a woman in her 30s in good health and CMV-seronegative. Material: PBMCs. This chain's CDR3 is CASSSSYEQYF. For the CDR3, the DNA is TGTGCCAGCAGTTCTTCCTACGAGCAGTACTTC.